This is a list of T cell receptor beta chains from one sample in a study of blood T cells in healthy people across ages. TCRdb passed the 5' RACE reads through MiXCR, listing each CDR3 protein once. The data hold approximately 810,000 distinct CDR3 sequences, with under 30% observed a single time. The specimen sequenced was blood. The receptors here all came from an elderly woman in good health. Both conserved end residues are part of each CDR3. The order of the fields is D gene, clone size, J gene, V gene, CDR3 length, CDR3 DNA, CDR3 protein. The D gene is left open where the match is weak. A clone size is listed for some rows: how often the clone was seen (once, few, many), or a class if it is expanded.

>-|many|TRBJ1-2|TRBV12-3/TRBV12-4|13
TGTGCCAGTGGTGTAACCAGGACCTATGGCTACACCTTC
CASGVTRTYGYTF
>-|many|TRBJ2-3|TRBV7-2|13
TGTGCCAGCAGCTTGTACACCACAGATACGCAGTATTTT
CASSLYTTDTQYF
>-|-|TRBJ1-1|TRBV6-5|14
TGTGCCAGCGGGAAACAGGGAGCGAACACTGAAGCTTTCTTT
CASGKQGANTEAFF
>-|few|TRBJ1-1|TRBV28|14
TGTGCCAGCATCCCATGGGGCGGGCGGACTGAAGCTTTCTTT
CASIPWGGRTEAFF
>TRBD2|-|TRBJ2-7|TRBV7-9|16
TGTGCCAGCAGCCCTAGGGGACTAGCGGGCCTCTACGAGCAGTACTTC
CASSPRGLAGLYEQYF
>TRBD2|-|TRBJ2-1|TRBV6-1|15
TGTGCCGCCCGCGGTAGCGGGGGCTCCTACAATGAGCAGTTCTTC
CAARGSGGSYNEQFF
>TRBD2|many|TRBJ2-3|TRBV4-3|19
TGCGCCAGCAGCCCCGGACTAGCGGGGGGAGGGGGAGGAACAGATACGCAGTATTTT
CASSPGLAGGGGGTDTQYF
>TRBD1|few|TRBJ1-1|TRBV29-1|12
TGCAGCGCGACAGGGACAGTCACTGAAGCTTTCTTT
CSATGTVTEAFF
>TRBD2|-|TRBJ2-5|TRBV7-2|15
TGTGCCAGCAGCTTAAGTCGGGGGGGGGGCAATGAGCAGTACTTC
CASSLSRGGGNEQYF
>-|once|TRBJ2-3|TRBV20-1|13
TGCAGTGCGGCCCCAGGGATCACAGATACGCAGTATTTT
CSAAPGITDTQYF
>-|-|TRBJ1-5|TRBV2|15
TGTGCCAGCAGTGATTCTCGTTCAAGCAATCAGCCCCAGCATTTT
CASSDSRSSNQPQHF
>-|-|TRBJ2-2|TRBV20-1|16
TGCAGTGCTAGAGATATACGCGGAGCGAACACCGGGGAGCTGTTTTTT
CSARDIRGANTGELFF
>TRBD1|many|TRBJ1-5|TRBV7-2|18
TGTGCCAGCAGCTTACCCCGGACAGGGGGCAATAGCAATCAGCCCCAGCATTTT
CASSLPRTGGNSNQPQHF
>-|many|TRBJ1-5|TRBV7-2|14
TGTGCCAGCAGCCTAACCCCTAGCAATCAGCCCCAGCATTTT
CASSLTPSNQPQHF
>TRBD1|-|TRBJ2-7|TRBV5-4|15
TGTGCCAGCAGCCAGTTACAGGGGAAACCCTACGAGCAGTACTTC
CASSQLQGKPYEQYF
>-|-|TRBJ2-3|TRBV12-3/TRBV12-4|16
TGTGCCAGCAGCTATACTCTGGTGGGGGTCACAGATGCGGAGTATTTT
CASSYTLVGVTDAEYF
>-|few|TRBJ1-2|TRBV2|15
TGTGCCAGCAGTGCGGGGGGAGGGGACAACTATGGCTACACCTTC
CASSAGGGDNYGYTF
>TRBD2|few|TRBJ2-1|TRBV18|16
TGTGCCAGCTCACCACCGAACGGGGGGGCCCCCAATGAGCAGTTCTTC
CASSPPNGGAPNEQFF
>-|many|TRBJ1-2|TRBV6-5|13
TGTGCCAGCAGTTACCCAGGGAACTATGGCTACACCTTC
CASSYPGNYGYTF
>TRBD2|many|TRBJ2-1|TRBV9|15
TGTGCCAGCAGCGCCGGGACTAACTCCTACAATGAGCAGTTCTTC
CASSAGTNSYNEQFF
>-|-|TRBJ1-1|TRBV28|14
TGTGCCAGCAGTTTTCTTCACATGAACACTGAAGCTTTCTTT
CASSFLHMNTEAFF
>TRBD1|many|TRBJ1-2|TRBV11-2|13
TGTGCCAGCAGCCCCGGACAGGGCAGTGGCTACACCTTC
CASSPGQGSGYTF
>-|many|TRBJ2-3|TRBV29-1|13
TGCAGCGTTGAGGCAGAAAGCACAGATACGCAGTATTTT
CSVEAESTDTQYF
>-|-|TRBJ2-4|TRBV20-1|15
TGCAGTGCTACCAAGGGGACTGAATTCAAAAACATTCAGTACTTC
CSATKGTEFKNIQYF
>-|many|TRBJ1-2|TRBV29-1|14
TGCAGCGTTGGGGTTCCTGGGGCCAACTATGGCTACACCTTC
CSVGVPGANYGYTF
>-|few|TRBJ2-3|TRBV9|16
TGTGCCAGCAGCGTAGGTAAAGGGGCGGGCACAGATACGCAGTATTTT
CASSVGKGAGTDTQYF
>-|-|TRBJ2-1|TRBV20-1|15
TGCAGTGCTAGGGGGCGGGCAGGGGTGGGCAATGAGCAGTTCTTC
CSARGRAGVGNEQFF
>-|once|TRBJ2-5|TRBV20-1|16
TGCAGTGCTAGACCGACACCCCTCCTGGGTGAAGAGACCCAGTACTTC
CSARPTPLLGEETQYF
>TRBD1|many|TRBJ2-5|TRBV11-2|16
TGTGCCAGCAGCTTAGTGACCGGGACAGGGAGGGAGACCCAGTACTTC
CASSLVTGTGRETQYF
>-|many|TRBJ2-1|TRBV20-1|13
TGCAGTGGCGGCGGGGCGCAGTACAATGAGCAGTTCTTC
CSGGGAQYNEQFF
>TRBD2|-|TRBJ2-3|TRBV12-3/TRBV12-4|14
TGTGCCAGCTGTCTAGCGGCGATAACAGATACGCAGTATTTT
CASCLAAITDTQYF
>-|many|TRBJ2-5|TRBV20-1|15
TGCAGTGCTAGTACCGGGCTAGCGCTCCCAGAGACCCAGTACTTC
CSASTGLALPETQYF
>TRBD1|-|TRBJ1-2|TRBV27|14
TGTGCCAGCAGTCCGACAGGGGGCTGTTATGGCTACACCTTC
CASSPTGGCYGYTF
>TRBD1|many|TRBJ1-5|TRBV20-1|14
TGCAGTGCTAGGGACAGGGGAGGCAATCAGCCCCAGCATTTT
CSARDRGGNQPQHF
>-|-|TRBJ1-3|TRBV3-1|16
TGTGCCAGCAGCCAAGATTCAGGGTTCTCTGGAAACACCATATATTTT
CASSQDSGFSGNTIYF
>-|many|TRBJ1-2|TRBV25-1|12
TGTGCCAGCAGTGATCAGGGCAGCGGCTACACCTTC
CASSDQGSGYTF
>-|-|TRBJ1-5|TRBV12-3/TRBV12-4|14
TGTGCCAGCAGTTTATCCGGACCTAATCAGCCCCAGCATTTT
CASSLSGPNQPQHF
>-|few|TRBJ2-6|TRBV20-1|15
TGCAGTGCTGTTTCTCCGAGCTCTGGGGCCAACGTCCTGACTTTC
CSAVSPSSGANVLTF
>-|few|TRBJ1-1|TRBV7-9|16
TGTGCCAGCAGCCCAGGGGCAGCACACATGAACACTGAAGCTTTCTTT
CASSPGAAHMNTEAFF
>-|many|TRBJ2-1|TRBV20-1|12
TGCAGTGCTAGAGATGTATCGGTGGTGGAGTTCTTC
CSARDVSVVEFF
>-|-|TRBJ2-3|TRBV12-3/TRBV12-4|13
TGTGCCAGCAAGGGCACGAAAGCAGATGCGCAGTATTTT
CASKGTKADAQYF
>-|few|TRBJ2-5|TRBV18|12
TGTGCCAGCTCACCATTGGGGAATGAGCAGTACTTC
CASSPLGNEQYF
>-|many|TRBJ1-2|TRBV4-1|12
TGCGCCAGCAGCCAAGAAGGGAGGGTTCGCACCTTC
CASSQEGRVRTF
>TRBD2|few|TRBJ2-1|TRBV4-2|21
TGTGCCAGCAGCCAAGATTGGGGGAGGGGACTAGATTGGAGCTCCTACAATGAGCAGTTCTTC
CASSQDWGRGLDWSSYNEQFF
>TRBD2|many|TRBJ2-3|TRBV24-1|19
TGTGCCACCAGTGACTCTAGGGGGACTGCGGGGGGGCTCGCAGATACGCAGTATTTT
CATSDSRGTAGGLADTQYF
>TRBD2|many|TRBJ2-7|TRBV27|14
TGTGCCAGCAGTCGAGAGCGGGGTGTCTACGAGCAGTACTTC
CASSRERGVYEQYF
>-|many|TRBJ2-1|TRBV4-1|13
TGCGCCAGCAGCCAAGAGAGATGGGGTGAGCAGTTCTTC
CASSQERWGEQFF
>-|-|TRBJ2-7|TRBV20-1|12
TGCAGTGCCGCCTTATGGCCCCACGAGCAGTACTTC
CSAALWPHEQYF